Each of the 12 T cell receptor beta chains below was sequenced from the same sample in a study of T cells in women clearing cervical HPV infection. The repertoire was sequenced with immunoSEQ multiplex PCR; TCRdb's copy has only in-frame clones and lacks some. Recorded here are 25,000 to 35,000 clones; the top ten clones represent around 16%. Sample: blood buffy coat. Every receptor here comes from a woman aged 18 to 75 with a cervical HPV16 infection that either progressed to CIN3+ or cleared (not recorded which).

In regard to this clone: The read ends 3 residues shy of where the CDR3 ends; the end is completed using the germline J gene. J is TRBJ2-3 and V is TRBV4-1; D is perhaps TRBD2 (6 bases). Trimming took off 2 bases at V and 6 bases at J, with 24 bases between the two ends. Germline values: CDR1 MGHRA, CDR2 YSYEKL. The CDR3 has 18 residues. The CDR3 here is CASSQSLKSGGIMDTQYF. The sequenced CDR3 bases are TGCGCCAGCAGCCAAAGTCTAAAATCGGGCGGGATCATGGATACG.

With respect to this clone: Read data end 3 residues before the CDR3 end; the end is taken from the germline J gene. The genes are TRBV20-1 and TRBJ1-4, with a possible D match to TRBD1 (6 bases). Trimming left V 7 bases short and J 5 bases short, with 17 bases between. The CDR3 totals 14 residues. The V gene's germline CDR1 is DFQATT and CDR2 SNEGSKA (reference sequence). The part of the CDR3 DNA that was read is TGCAGTGTCCAGCCCGGGACACGGAATGAAAAA. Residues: CSVQPGTRNEK. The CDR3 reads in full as CSVQPGTRNEKLFF.

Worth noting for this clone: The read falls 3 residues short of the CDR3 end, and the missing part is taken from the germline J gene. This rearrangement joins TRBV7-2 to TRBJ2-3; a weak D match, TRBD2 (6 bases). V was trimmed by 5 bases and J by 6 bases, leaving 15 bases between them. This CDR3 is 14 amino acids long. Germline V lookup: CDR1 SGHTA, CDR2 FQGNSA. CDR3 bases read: TGTGCCAGCAGCCCGCGGGCGGGATTCGATACG. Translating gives CASSPRAGFDT. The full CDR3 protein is CASSPRAGFDTQYF.

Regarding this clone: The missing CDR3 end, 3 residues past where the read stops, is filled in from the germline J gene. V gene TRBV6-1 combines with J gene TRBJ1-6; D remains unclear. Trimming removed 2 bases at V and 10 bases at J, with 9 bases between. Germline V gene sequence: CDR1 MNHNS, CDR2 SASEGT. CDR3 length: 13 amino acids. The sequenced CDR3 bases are TGTGCCAGCAGTGAACATGGTCGGTCACCC. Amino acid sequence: CASSEHGRSP. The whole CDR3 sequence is CASSEHGRSPLHF.

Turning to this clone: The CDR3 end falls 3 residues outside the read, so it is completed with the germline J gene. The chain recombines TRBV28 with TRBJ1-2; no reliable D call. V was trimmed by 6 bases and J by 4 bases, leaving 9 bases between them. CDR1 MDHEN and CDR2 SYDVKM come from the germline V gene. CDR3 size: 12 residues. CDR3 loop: CASSQRSYGYTF. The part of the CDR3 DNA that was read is TGTGCCAGCAGCCAGAGAAGCTATGGC.

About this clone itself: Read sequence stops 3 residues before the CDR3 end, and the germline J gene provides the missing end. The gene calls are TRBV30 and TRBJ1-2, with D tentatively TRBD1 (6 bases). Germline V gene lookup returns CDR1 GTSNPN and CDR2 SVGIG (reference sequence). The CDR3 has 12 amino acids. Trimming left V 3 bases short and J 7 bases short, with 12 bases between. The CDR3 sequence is CAWSAGVSGYTF. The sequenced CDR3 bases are TGTGCCTGGAGCGCAGGGGTTTCTGGC. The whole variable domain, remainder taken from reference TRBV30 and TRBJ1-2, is SQTIHQWPATLVQPVGSPLSLECTVEGTSNPNLYWYRQAAGRGLQLLFYSVGIGQISSEVPQNLSASRPQDRQFILSSKKLLLSDSGFYLCAWSAGVSGYTFGSGTRLTVV.

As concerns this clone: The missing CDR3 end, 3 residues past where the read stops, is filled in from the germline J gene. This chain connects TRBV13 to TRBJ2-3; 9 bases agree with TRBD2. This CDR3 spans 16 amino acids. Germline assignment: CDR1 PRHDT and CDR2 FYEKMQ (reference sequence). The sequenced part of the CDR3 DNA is TGTGCCAGCAGCTTAGGGCGGGAGGGAATCCAAGAGACG. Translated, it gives CASSLGREGIQET. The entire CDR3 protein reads CASSLGREGIQETQYF.

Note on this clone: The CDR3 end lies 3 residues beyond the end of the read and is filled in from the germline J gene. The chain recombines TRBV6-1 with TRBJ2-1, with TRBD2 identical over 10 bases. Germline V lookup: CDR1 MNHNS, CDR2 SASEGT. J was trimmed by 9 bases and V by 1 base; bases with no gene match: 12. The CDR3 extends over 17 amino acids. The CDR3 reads CASSEGSGVAGGTEQFF. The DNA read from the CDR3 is TGTGCCAGCAGTGAAGGGAGCGGAGTAGCGGGAGGTACTGAG.

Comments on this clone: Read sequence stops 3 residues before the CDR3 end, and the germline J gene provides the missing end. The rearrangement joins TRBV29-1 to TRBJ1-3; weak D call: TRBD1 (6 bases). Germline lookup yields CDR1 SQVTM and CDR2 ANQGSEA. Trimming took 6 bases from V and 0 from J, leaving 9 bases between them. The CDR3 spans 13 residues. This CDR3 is CSVGTYSGNTIYF. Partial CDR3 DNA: TGCAGCGTGGGGACATACTCTGGAAACACC.

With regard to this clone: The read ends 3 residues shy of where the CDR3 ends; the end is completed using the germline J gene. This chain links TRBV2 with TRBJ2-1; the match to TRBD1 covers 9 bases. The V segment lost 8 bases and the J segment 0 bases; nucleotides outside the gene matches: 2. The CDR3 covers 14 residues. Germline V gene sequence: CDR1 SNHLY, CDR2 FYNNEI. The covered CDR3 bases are TGTGCCAGCGGGGGACAGGGCTCCTACAATGAG. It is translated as CASGGQGSYNE. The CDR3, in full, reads CASGGQGSYNEQFF.

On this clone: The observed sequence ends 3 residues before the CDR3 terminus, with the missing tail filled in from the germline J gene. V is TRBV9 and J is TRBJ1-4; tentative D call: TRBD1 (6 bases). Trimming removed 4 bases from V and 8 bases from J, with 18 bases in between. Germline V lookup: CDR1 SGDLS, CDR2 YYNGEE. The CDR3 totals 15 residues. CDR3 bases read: TGTGCCAGCAGCTCTATCGGAGGGGGTGGGGAAAAA. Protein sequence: CASSSIGGGGEK. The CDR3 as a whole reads CASSSIGGGGEKLFF.

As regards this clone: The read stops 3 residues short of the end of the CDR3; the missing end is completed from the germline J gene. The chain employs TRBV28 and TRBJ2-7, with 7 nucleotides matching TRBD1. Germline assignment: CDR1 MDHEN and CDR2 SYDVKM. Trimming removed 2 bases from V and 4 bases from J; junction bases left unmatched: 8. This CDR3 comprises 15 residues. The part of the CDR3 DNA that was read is TGTGCCAGCAGTTTACCCACAGGGGCTGGGTACGAG. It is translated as CASSLPTGAGYE. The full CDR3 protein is CASSLPTGAGYEQYF. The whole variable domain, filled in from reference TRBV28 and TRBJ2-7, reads DVKVTQSSRYLVKRTGEKVFLECVQDMDHENMFWYRQDPGLGLRLIYFSYDVKMKEKGDIPEGYSVSREKKERFSLILESASTNQTSMYLCASSLPTGAGYEQYFGPGTRLTVT.